A single sample gave rise to the 2 T cell receptor beta chains below, sequenced in a study of tumor-infiltrating lymphocytes in primary liver carcinoma. With a constant-region primer, TCR beta cDNA was made from approximately 520 ng of total RNA. Each TCR beta library was derived from three nested multiplex PCR rounds that employed slightly modified ARM-PCR. Each of the first two PCR rounds ran approximately 10 cycles with TRBV1-TRBV30 forward and C-beta reverse primers. TCRdb redid the calling of the multiplex PCR reads with MiXCR, one entry per CDR3 protein. The sample has about 200,000 distinct CDR3 sequences, 65% seen once. Alongside blood RNA obtained from unsorted whole blood, germline DNA was also extracted. The source material was peripheral blood. All receptors derive from a woman aged 60 to 75 with primary liver carcinoma and hepatitis B virus infection.

Notes on this clonotype: This may come from a read error, since a much larger clone is one base off. The chain uses TRBV12-3 or TRBV12-4 and TRBJ1-2, with a tentative D call TRBD1 (6 bases). The length of the CDR3 is 15 residues. Trimming pared 5 bases from V and 6 bases from J, leaving 19 bases between. CDR3 residues: CASSADLGARHGYTF. Here the CDR3 DNA reads TGTGCCAGCAGTGCAGACCTGGGGGCCCGTCATGGCTACACCTTC.

This sequence joins TRBV18 and TRBJ2-5; TRBD2 might be the D (6 bases). CDR1 is KGHSH, CDR2 LQKENI, per germline. The germline V and J ends were trimmed by 3 bases and 5 bases, with 19 bases remaining between them. The CDR3 loop spans 16 amino acids. CDR3 nucleotide sequence: TGTGCCAGCTCACCGGGTACAGGAGGGGAAATCGAGACCCAGTACTTC. This encodes CASSPGTGGEIETQYF.